These 19 T cell receptor beta chains were sequenced from one sample in a study of cytomegalovirus exposure and HLA in healthy donors. PCR primers comprised 60 Vbeta and 13 Jbeta primers. Generated by immunoSEQ multiplex PCR, the TCRdb table keeps only in-frame clones and is missing some. Of about 120,000 clones in the sample, approximately 81% were seen once. The sample comprised PBMCs. The source is a man aged 30 to 45 in good health and CMV-seropositive.

The V call is TRBV7-9, the J call TRBJ1-2, with 8 bases identical to TRBD1. This CDR3 is 13 amino acids long. Germline CDR1 and CDR2: SEHNR and FQNEAQ (reference sequence). The J segment lost 6 bases and the V segment lost 4 bases, leaving 4 bases of the junction unmatched. CDR3 sequence: CASSSGQGHGYTF. The CDR3 DNA reads TGTGCCAGCAGCTCTGGACAGGGACATGGCTACACCTTC.

The chain couples TRBV6-5 to TRBJ2-5; 12 bases are shared with TRBD2. Germline V gene sequence: CDR1 MNHEY, CDR2 SVGAGI. Trimming took 6 bases from V and 4 from J; bases not matched to a gene: 6. The CDR3 is 15 amino acids. The CDR3 is CASSLTSGSGETQYF. For the CDR3, the DNA is TGTGCCAGCAGCCTGACTAGCGGGAGTGGAGAGACCCAGTACTTC.

The genes are TRBV7-9 and TRBJ2-1; TRBD1 aligns across 9 bases. CDR1 and CDR2 from the germline V gene are SEHNR and FQNEAQ (reference sequence). The V segment lost 2 bases and the J segment 9 bases; nucleotides outside the gene matches: 5. The length of the CDR3 is 14 residues. The CDR3: CASSLPQGASEQFF. For the CDR3, the DNA is TGTGCCAGCAGCTTACCACAGGGGGCCAGTGAGCAGTTCTTC.

DNA for the CDR3: TGCGCCAGCAGCAAGACTAGCGGGGGGTACGAGCAGTACTTC. This sequence encodes CASSKTSGGYEQYF. The rearrangement links TRBV5-1 to TRBJ2-5, with TRBD2 matching 13 bases. The last part of the DNA fits TRBJ2-7 better; the J call may be wrong. Germline V CDR1 and CDR2: SGHRS, YFSETQ. This CDR3 region has 14 residues.

The gene calls are TRBV19 and TRBJ1-2; perhaps TRBD1 as D (5 bases). With 3 bases removed from V and 4 bases from J, the gap between germline ends came to 12 bases. CDR3 length: 14 amino acids. In germline, CDR1 is LNHDA, CDR2 SQIVND (reference sequence). CDR3 sequence: CASSMRRAGYGYTF. CDR3 in DNA: TGTGCCAGTAGTATGCGCAGGGCCGGCTATGGCTACACCTTC.

This clone is categorized as medium-sized. The chain recombines TRBV15 with TRBJ2-7; a weak D match, TRBD1 (5 bases). The germline CDR1 and CDR2 sequences are LNHNV and YYDKDF (reference sequence). Trimming left V 0 bases short and J 2 bases short, with 11 bases between. The CDR3 spans 15 residues. CDR3 in amino acids: CATSRDISGPYEQYF. DNA of the CDR3: TGTGCCACCAGCAGAGATATCTCAGGGCCCTACGAGCAGTACTTC.

This chain links TRBV4-3 with TRBJ1-6, with D unclear. Germline CDR1 reads LGHNA; CDR2 reads YSLEER. V was trimmed by 0 bases and J by 0 bases, leaving 9 bases between them. The CDR3 extends over 17 amino acids. The CDR3 DNA sequence: TGCGCCAGCAGCCAAGAAGAAACAGTCTCCTATAATTCACCCCTCCACTTT. This encodes CASSQEETVSYNSPLHF.

The chain has TRBV9 and TRBJ1-1; D is unresolved. Trimming removed 0 bases at V and 0 bases at J, with 6 bases between. CDR1 is SGDLS, CDR2 YYNGEE, per germline. This CDR3 comprises 14 residues. The CDR3 spells CASSVGALNTEAFF. Here the CDR3 DNA reads TGTGCCAGCAGCGTAGGCGCCCTGAACACTGAAGCTTTCTTT.

This chain uses TRBV18 with TRBJ2-7, with TRBD2 matching 12 bases. J gave up 4 bases and V 6 bases, and 7 bases lay outside the gene matches. The length of the CDR3 is 15 residues. Per the germline V gene, CDR1 is KGHSH and CDR2 is LQKENI. The CDR3 nucleotides are TGTGCCAGCTCCCTACTAGCGGGAGGCCTTTACGAGCAGTACTTC. Protein: CASSLLAGGLYEQYF.

The rearrangement uses TRBV2 and TRBJ2-7, with D tentatively TRBD2 (5 bases). Germline V gene data show CDR1 as SNHLY and CDR2 as FYNNEI. Deletions cut 3 bases from V and 2 bases from J, with 14 bases between. The CDR3 extends over 15 amino acids. The chain's CDR3 is CASSDIGERAYEQYF. Here the CDR3 DNA reads TGTGCCAGCAGTGATATCGGGGAAAGGGCCTACGAGCAGTACTTC.

This rearrangement joins TRBV2 to TRBJ2-5, with D maybe TRBD2 (6 bases). Gene TRBJ2-7 matches the end of the DNA better, so the J call may be wrong. This CDR3 comprises 15 residues. Germline CDR1 reads SNHLY; CDR2 reads FYNNEI. The CDR3 reads CASGGTRGLLGEQYF. The CDR3 DNA reads TGTGCCAGCGGGGGGACCCGTGGCCTCCTGGGCGAGCAGTACTTC.

The chain carries TRBV5-1 and TRBJ2-1; 10 bases line up with TRBD1. V was pared by 2 bases and J by 7 bases, with 9 bases of the junction left unmatched. Germline V CDR1 and CDR2: SGHRS, YFSETQ. This CDR3 spans 16 amino acids. The CDR3 region is CASSLRGQGFLNEQFF. The CDR3 bases are TGCGCCAGCAGCTTACGGGGACAGGGGTTTTTGAATGAGCAGTTCTTC.

The rearrangement uses TRBV27 and TRBJ2-7, with D possibly TRBD2 on 5 matching bases. Trimming stripped 6 bases from V and 7 bases from J, with 22 bases between. There are 15 residues in the CDR3. Germline CDR1 is MNHEY and CDR2 is SMNVEV (reference sequence). CDR3 loop: CASSPLGSPVLEQYF. The CDR3 DNA reads TGTGCCAGCAGCCCCCTTGGGAGCCCCGTTTTGGAGCAGTACTTC.

V and J are TRBV19 and TRBJ1-6, with TRBD1 identical over 7 bases. Germline CDR1 reads LNHDA; CDR2 reads SQIVND (reference sequence). V lost 4 bases to trimming and J lost 7 bases; unmatched junction nucleotides: 4. The CDR3 totals 14 residues. The DNA for the CDR3 is TGTGCCAGTAGTAAAGGGGGCGGAAATTCACCCCTCCACTTT. Translating gives CASSKGGGNSPLHF.

The chain carries TRBV29-1 and TRBJ2-5; weak D call: TRBD1 (7 bases). The V end was cut by 6 bases, the J end by 0 bases, with 17 bases between. Germline CDR1 reads SQVTM; CDR2 reads ANQGSEA. This CDR3 is built from 15 residues. This chain's CDR3 is CSVPGGTEYQETQYF. The CDR3 region has the DNA TGCAGCGTACCGGGCGGGACAGAGTACCAAGAGACCCAGTACTTC.

The V call is TRBV11-3, the J call TRBJ1-1; D perhaps matches TRBD1 (5 bases). The CDR3 extends over 14 amino acids. Germline CDR1 and CDR2: SGHNT and YENEEA. Between the trimmed V and J ends, which lost 5 bases and 5 bases, there was a span of 15 bases. The CDR3 coding sequence is TGTGCCAGCAGCCTCGGGGGGGATTTGACTGAAGCTTTCTTT. Protein product: CASSLGGDLTEAFF.

The rearrangement joins TRBV7-2 to TRBJ2-3, with D uncertain. V gave up 1 base and J gave up 7 bases, with 3 bases separating them. The CDR3 is 11 residues long. The germline gives CDR1 SGHTA, CDR2 FQGNSA. The DNA for the CDR3 is TGTGCCAGCAGCTTAGTATATACGCAGTATTTT. Translation: CASSLVYTQYF.

J is TRBJ2-2 and V is TRBV4-1; the match to TRBD1 covers 8 bases. There are 16 residues in the CDR3. Unmatched junction bases numbered 4, after V lost 0 bases and J lost 4 bases. Germline CDR1 and CDR2: MGHRA and YSYEKL. Written as DNA, the CDR3 is TGCGCCAGCAGCCAAGAGGGACAGGCAACCACCGGGGAGCTGTTTTTT. Residues: CASSQEGQATTGELFF.

This clone was recorded only once. V usage is TRBV7-3 and J usage is TRBJ2-3; 9 bases agree with TRBD2. The V and J ends lost 3 bases and 6 bases, in that order; junction bases with no gene match: 4. This CDR3 has 14 amino acids. From germline, CDR1 is SGHTA and CDR2 FQGTGA. Written as DNA, the CDR3 is TGTGCCAGCAGCTTGGGACTAGCTATTGATACGCAGTATTTT. Its protein product is CASSLGLAIDTQYF.